This TCR beta chain comes out of a study of control samples from healthy donors and cancer patients. This table comes from immunoSEQ multiplex PCR, and its TCRdb copy is limited to in-frame clones, with some not included. The table has roughly 400,000 clones, 75% to 95% seen once; the top ten hold 5.5% to 8%. Trimming stripped 6 bases from V and 7 bases from J, with 13 bases between. The CDR3 spans 13 residues. This clone was found once. Specimen: PBMCs. This TCR came from a man aged 35 to 55 with head and neck cancer. This rearrangement joins TRBV12-3 or TRBV12-4 to TRBJ2-1; D gene uncertain. The CDR3 region is CASSRTLGNEQFF. The CDR3 DNA follows: TGTGCCAGCAGCCGTACTTTGGGAAATGAGCAGTTCTTC.